What follows is one TCR beta chain and its context. Its antigen is not known. Expressed TCRB transcripts were sequenced because the isolated RNA had all been reverse transcribed beforehand. Clones were sequenced by immunoSEQ multiplex PCR, and TCRdb holds only the in-frame ones, with some missing. The sample shows nearly 250,000 clones, over 12% of them seen only once. The entry originates in a study of beta chain features in type 1 diabetes. Study-wide points: The question of HLA type influencing TCRB rearrangement was one that remained unresolved here. Shorter TCRB CDR3s, moderately but significantly so, were found in Type 1 diabetes patients in all four CD4+ subsets.

Trimming shortened V by 7 bases and J by 2 bases, and 11 bases separated the two germline ends. Germline V lookup: CDR1 LNHDA, CDR2 SQIVND (reference sequence). The CDR3 sequence is 13 residues long. The TCR comes from a woman in her forties in good health. The gene calls are TRBV19 and TRBJ1-1, with D hard to call. The sample taken for sequencing was naive CD4+ T cells from blood. This CDR3 reads CASNIPGNTEAFF. In nucleotides, the CDR3 is TGTGCCAGTAACATTCCGGGAAACACTGAAGCTTTCTTT.